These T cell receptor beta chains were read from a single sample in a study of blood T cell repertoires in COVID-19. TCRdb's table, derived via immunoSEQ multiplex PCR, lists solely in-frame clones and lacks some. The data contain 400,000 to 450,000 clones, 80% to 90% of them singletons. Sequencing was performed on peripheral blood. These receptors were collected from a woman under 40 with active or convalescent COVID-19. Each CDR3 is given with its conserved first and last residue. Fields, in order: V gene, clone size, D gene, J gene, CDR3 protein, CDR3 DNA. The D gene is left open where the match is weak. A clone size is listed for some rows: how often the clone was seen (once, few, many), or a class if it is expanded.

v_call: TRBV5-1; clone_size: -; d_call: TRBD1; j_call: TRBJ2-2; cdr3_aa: CASSPSTWTGVTGELFF; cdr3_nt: TGCGCCAGCAGCCCCTCGACCTGGACAGGGGTCACCGGGGAGCTGTTTTTT
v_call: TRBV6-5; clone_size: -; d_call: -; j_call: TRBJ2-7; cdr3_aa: CASSYSRQLYEQYF; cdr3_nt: TGTGCCAGCAGTTACTCGAGACAGCTATACGAGCAGTACTTC
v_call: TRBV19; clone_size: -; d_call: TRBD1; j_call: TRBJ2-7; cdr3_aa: CATTPGTGSSYEQYF; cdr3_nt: TGTGCCACTACACCCGGGACAGGGAGCTCCTACGAGCAGTACTTC
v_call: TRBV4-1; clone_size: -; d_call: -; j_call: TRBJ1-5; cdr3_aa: CASSQGPGIHAQPQHF; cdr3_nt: TGCGCCAGCAGCCAAGGTCCCGGGATTCATGCTCAGCCCCAGCATTTT
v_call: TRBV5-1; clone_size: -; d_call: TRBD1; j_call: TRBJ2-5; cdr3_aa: CASSPGTGNQETQYF; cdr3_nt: TGCGCCAGCAGCCCAGGGACAGGCAACCAAGAGACCCAGTACTTC
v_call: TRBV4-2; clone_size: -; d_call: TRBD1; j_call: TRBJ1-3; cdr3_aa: CASSQNTGGAFGNTIYF; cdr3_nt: TGTGCCAGCAGCCAGAATACAGGGGGCGCATTTGGAAACACCATATATTTT
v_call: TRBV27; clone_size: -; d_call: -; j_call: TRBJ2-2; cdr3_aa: CASSSVNTGELFF; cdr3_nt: TGTGCCAGCAGTTCCGTCAACACCGGGGAGCTGTTTTTT
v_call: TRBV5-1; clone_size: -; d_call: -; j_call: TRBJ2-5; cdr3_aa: CASSLASLGARETQYF; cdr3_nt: TGCGCCAGCAGCTTGGCCTCCTTGGGGGCGAGGGAGACCCAGTACTTC
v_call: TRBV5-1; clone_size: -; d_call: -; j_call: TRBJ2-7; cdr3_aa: CASRNSGYYEQYF; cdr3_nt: TGCGCCAGCAGGAATAGCGGATACTACGAGCAGTACTTC
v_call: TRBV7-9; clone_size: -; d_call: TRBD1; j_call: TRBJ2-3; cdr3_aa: CASSPRLRTGPDTQYF; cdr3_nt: TGTGCCAGCAGCCCTAGGCTTCGGACAGGCCCAGATACGCAGTATTTT
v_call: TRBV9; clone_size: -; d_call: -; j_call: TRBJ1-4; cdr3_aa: CASSVAGTTNEKLFF; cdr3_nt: TGTGCCAGCAGCGTAGCGGGAACAACTAATGAAAAACTGTTTTTT
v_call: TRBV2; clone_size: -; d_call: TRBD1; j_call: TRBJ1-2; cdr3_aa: CASIAGGSYGYTF; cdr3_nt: TGTGCCAGCATTGCAGGGGGCAGCTATGGCTACACCTTC
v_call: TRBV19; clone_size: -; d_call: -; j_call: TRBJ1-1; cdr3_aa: CASSIDTGISFRAFF; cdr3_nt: TGTGCCAGTAGTATAGACACAGGGATTTCCTTTAGAGCTTTCTTT
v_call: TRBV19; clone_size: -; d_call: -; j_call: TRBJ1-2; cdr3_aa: CASRKLVDSGVYGYTF; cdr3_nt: TGTGCCAGTAGGAAACTAGTGGACAGCGGGGTCTATGGCTACACCTTC
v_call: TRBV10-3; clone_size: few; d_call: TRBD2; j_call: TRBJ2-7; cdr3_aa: CAISAGTSGSYEQYF; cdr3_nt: TGTGCCATCAGTGCCGGGACTAGCGGCTCCTACGAGCAGTACTTC
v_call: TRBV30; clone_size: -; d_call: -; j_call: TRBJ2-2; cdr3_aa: CAWSLGERWTGELFF; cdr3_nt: TGTGCCTGGAGTTTGGGCGAGAGATGGACCGGGGAGCTGTTTTTT
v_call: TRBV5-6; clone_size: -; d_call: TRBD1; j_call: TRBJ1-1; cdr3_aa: CASSLAAPGQAGFF; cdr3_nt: TGTGCCAGCAGCTTGGCGGCTCCGGGACAGGCGGGTTTCTTT
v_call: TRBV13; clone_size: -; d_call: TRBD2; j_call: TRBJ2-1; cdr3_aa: CASSLVTSGNLNEQFF; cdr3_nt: TGTGCCAGCAGCTTAGTCACTAGCGGGAACCTTAATGAGCAGTTCTTC
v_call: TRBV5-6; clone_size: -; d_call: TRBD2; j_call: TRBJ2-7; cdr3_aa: CASSWGTSSYEQYF; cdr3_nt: TGTGCCAGCAGCTGGGGGACTAGCAGCTACGAGCAGTACTTC
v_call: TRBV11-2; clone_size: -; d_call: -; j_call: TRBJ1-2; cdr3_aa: CASSSPGSSSYGYTF; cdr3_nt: TGTGCCAGCAGCTCGCCAGGGTCTTCGTCCTATGGCTACACCTTC
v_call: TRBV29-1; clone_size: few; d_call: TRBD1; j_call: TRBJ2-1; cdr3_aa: CSDSADPDRGHYNEQFF; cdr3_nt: TGCAGCGACAGCGCAGACCCGGACAGGGGGCATTACAATGAGCAGTTCTTC
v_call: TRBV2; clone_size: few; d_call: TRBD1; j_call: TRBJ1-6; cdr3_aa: CASSADRGSPNSPLHF; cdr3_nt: TGTGCCAGCAGCGCAGACAGGGGATCCCCTAATTCACCCCTCCACTTT
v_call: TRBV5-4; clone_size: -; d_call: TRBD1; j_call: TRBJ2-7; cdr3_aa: CASSPAGTVSYEQYF; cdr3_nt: TGTGCCAGCAGCCCGGCCGGGACAGTTTCCTACGAGCAGTACTTC
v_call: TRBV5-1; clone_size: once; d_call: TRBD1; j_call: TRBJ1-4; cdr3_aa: CASSREGGEKLFF; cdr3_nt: TGCGCCAGCAGTAGGGAAGGGGGCGAAAAACTGTTTTTT
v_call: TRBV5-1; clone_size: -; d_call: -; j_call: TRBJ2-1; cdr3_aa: CASSFGQNNEQFF; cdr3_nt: TGCGCCAGCAGCTTCGGACAGAACAATGAGCAGTTCTTC
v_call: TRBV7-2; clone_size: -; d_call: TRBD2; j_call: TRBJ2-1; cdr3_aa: CASSSRSGSINEQFF; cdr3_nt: TGTGCCAGCAGCTCGCGTAGCGGGAGTATAAATGAGCAGTTCTTC
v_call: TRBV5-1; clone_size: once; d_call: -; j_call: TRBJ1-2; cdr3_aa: CASSNGQLGGYTF; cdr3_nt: TGCGCCAGCAGCAATGGACAGTTGGGAGGCTACACCTTC
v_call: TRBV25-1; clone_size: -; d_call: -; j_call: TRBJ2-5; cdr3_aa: CASSASGQETQYF; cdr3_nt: TGTGCCAGCAGTGCGAGCGGCCAAGAGACCCAGTACTTC
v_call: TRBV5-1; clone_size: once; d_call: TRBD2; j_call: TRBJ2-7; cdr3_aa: CASSLDGGGSYEQYF; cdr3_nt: TGCGCCAGCAGCTTGGACGGCGGGGGCTCCTACGAGCAGTACTTC
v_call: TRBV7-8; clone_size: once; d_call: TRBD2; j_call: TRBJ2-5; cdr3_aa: CASSLVAGGPETQYF; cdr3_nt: TGTGCCAGCAGCTTAGTAGCGGGAGGCCCAGAGACCCAGTACTTC
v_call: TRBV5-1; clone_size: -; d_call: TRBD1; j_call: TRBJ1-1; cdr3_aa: CASSWVGQANTEAFF; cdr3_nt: TGCGCCAGCAGCTGGGTGGGACAGGCGAACACTGAAGCTTTCTTT
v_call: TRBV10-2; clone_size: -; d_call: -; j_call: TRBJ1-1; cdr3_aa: CASSEGLYTEAFF; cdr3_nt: TGCGCCAGCAGTGAGGGACTGTACACTGAAGCTTTCTTT
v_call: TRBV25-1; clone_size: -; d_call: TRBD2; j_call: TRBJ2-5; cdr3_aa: CASSPGTSVETQYF; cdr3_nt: TGTGCCAGCAGCCCCGGGACTAGCGTCGAGACCCAGTACTTC
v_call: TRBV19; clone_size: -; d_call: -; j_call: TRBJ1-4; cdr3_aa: CASSIGDTSEKLFF; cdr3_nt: TGTGCCAGTAGTATAGGGGACACCAGTGAAAAACTGTTTTTT
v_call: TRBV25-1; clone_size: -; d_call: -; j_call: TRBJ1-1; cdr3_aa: CASSAPGKTEAFF; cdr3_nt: TGTGCCAGCAGTGCGCCAGGGAAAACTGAAGCTTTCTTT
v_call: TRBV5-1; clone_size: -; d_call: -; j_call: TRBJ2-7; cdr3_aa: CASSWQGYEQYF; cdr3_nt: TGCGCCAGCAGCTGGCAGGGGTACGAGCAGTACTTC
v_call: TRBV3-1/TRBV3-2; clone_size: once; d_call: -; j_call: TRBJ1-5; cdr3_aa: CASSLKGQGFQPQHF; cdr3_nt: TGTGCCAGCAGCCTAAAGGGGCAGGGCTTTCAGCCCCAGCATTTT